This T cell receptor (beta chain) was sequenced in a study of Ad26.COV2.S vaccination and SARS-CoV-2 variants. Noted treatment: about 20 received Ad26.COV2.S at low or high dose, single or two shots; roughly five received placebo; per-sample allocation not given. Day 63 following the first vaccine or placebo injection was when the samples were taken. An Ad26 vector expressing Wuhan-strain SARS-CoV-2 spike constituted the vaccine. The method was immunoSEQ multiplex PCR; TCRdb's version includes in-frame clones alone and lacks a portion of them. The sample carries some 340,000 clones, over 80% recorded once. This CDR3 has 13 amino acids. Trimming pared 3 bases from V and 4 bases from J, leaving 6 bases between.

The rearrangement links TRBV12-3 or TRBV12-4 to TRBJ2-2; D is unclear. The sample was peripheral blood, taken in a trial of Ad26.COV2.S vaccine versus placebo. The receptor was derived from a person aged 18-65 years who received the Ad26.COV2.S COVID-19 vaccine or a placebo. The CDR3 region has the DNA TGTGCCAGCAGTTTGCAGATCACCGGGGAGCTGTTTTTT. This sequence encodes CASSLQITGELFF.